The 18 T cell receptor beta chains presented below share a single source sample, sequenced in a study of cytomegalovirus exposure and HLA in healthy donors. It was with 60 Vbeta and 13 Jbeta primers that the PCR ran. Profiling relied on immunoSEQ multiplex PCR, and the TCRdb table lists in-frame clones only, not all of them. The sample consists of approximately 260,000 clones, around 90% of them appearing once. The sequencing input was PBMCs. These receptors were collected from a girl aged 2 to 10 in good health and CMV-seronegative.

The V and J genes are TRBV4-1 and TRBJ2-3; D perhaps matches TRBD2 (7 bases). Trimming cost V 4 bases and J 8 bases, with 16 bases left between them. Germline-derived CDR1 and CDR2 are MGHRA and YSYEKL. This CDR3 region has 14 residues. Written as DNA, the CDR3 is TGCGCCAGCAGCCGTACGGGGGGCCGATTTACGCAGTATTTT. Translation gives CASSRTGGRFTQYF.

The rearrangement joins TRBV6-1 to TRBJ1-2, with 9 bases lining up with TRBD1. After removal of 2 bases from V and 8 bases from J, the junction contained 6 bases not matched to a gene. CDR3 length equals 14 residues. Per germline, CDR1 MNHNS and CDR2 SASEGT. The CDR3 reads CASSELQGAGGYTF. The CDR3 DNA reads as TGTGCCAGCAGTGAATTACAGGGGGCAGGAGGCTACACCTTC.

The J gene is TRBJ2-2, the V gene TRBV21-1; the tabulated D call, TRBD2, remains unverified against the DNA. TRBV21-1 is a recognized pseudogene. The CDR3 loop spans 16 amino acids. The CDR3 bases are TGTGCCAGCAGCTTAGCGGGTCACGCGAACACCGGGGAGCTGTTTTTT. Its protein is CASSLAGHANTGELFF.

The chain carries TRBV28 and TRBJ2-3; D possibly corresponds to TRBD1 (7 bases). V lost 8 bases and J 5 bases, leaving 14 bases between the germline ends. Germline lookup yields CDR1 MDHEN and CDR2 SYDVKM. The length of the CDR3 is 13 residues. CDR3: CASRDSGQDTQYF. The CDR3 DNA reads as TGTGCCAGCCGGGACAGCGGGCAAGATACGCAGTATTTT.

The V call is TRBV7-3, the J call TRBJ2-3, with 10 nucleotides matching TRBD2. The germline V gene has CDR1 SGHTA and CDR2 FQGTGA. The J segment lost 0 bases and the V segment lost 6 bases, leaving 6 bases of the junction unmatched. The CDR3 extends over 16 amino acids. The chain's CDR3 is CASSRSGGGSTDTQYF. In nucleotides, the CDR3 is TGTGCCAGCAGTCGAAGCGGGGGGGGGAGCACAGATACGCAGTATTTT. Full variable domain (outside the CDR3, taken from reference TRBV7-3 and TRBJ2-3): GAGVSQTPSNKVTEKGKYVELRCDPISGHTALYWYRQSLGQGPEFLIYFQGTGAADDSGLPNDRFFAVRPEGSVSTLKIQRTERGDSAVYLCASSRSGGGSTDTQYFGPGTRLTVL.

This chain links TRBV10-2 with TRBJ2-3; a possible D gene is TRBD1 (5 bases). This CDR3 spans 15 amino acids. Germline CDR1 WSHSY, CDR2 SAAADI. The V gene lost 4 bases and the J gene lost 1 base, with 12 bases spanning the gap. In DNA, the CDR3 is TGCGCCAGCAGTGTGCGCCAGGGTGGCACAGATACGCAGTATTTT. Amino acids: CASSVRQGGTDTQYF.

The chain employs TRBV7-2 and TRBJ1-2, with D perhaps matching TRBD1 (6 bases). Germline V gene lookup returns CDR1 SGHTA and CDR2 FQGNSA. Trimming took 7 bases from V and 0 from J, leaving 18 bases between them. The CDR3 is 16 amino acids. The CDR3 DNA is TGTGCCAGCACCATAGACAGGACTCTAACTAACTATGGCTACACCTTC. Protein: CASTIDRTLTNYGYTF.

To note about this clone: Compared with germline, one end of the junction differs, possibly owing to a read error. The chain is built from TRBV12-5 and TRBJ1-1; 10 bases match TRBD1. There are 12 residues in the CDR3. Germline-derived CDR1 and CDR2 are LGHNT and FRNRAP. This CDR3 reads CASGLEDRGLIF. In nucleotides, the CDR3 is TGTGCTAGTGGTTTGGAGGACAGGGGGTTAATCTTT. Drawing the rest from reference TRBV12-5 and TRBJ1-1, the complete variable domain is DARVTQTPRHKVTEMGQEVTMRCQPILGHNTVFWYRQTMMQGLELLAYFRNRAPLDDSGMPKDRFSAEMPDATLATLKIQPSEPRDSAVYFCASGLEDRGLIFGQGTRLTVV.

This chain links TRBV9 with TRBJ2-3; TRBD1 agrees at 9 bases. The CDR3 spans 17 residues. Germline V CDR1 and CDR2: SGDLS, YYNGEE. V dropped 1 base and J dropped 4; count of bases not matched to a gene: 10. CDR3 DNA: TGTGCCAGCAGCGTACTCGGGACAGGGTCAAGCGCAGATACGCAGTATTTT. Its translation is CASSVLGTGSSADTQYF.

V gene TRBV7-2 combines with J gene TRBJ2-1, with D possibly matching TRBD1 (5 bases). Germline V CDR1 and CDR2: SGHTA, FQGNSA. The CDR3 is made up of 15 amino acids. V was trimmed by 5 bases and J by 2 bases, leaving 13 bases between them. The CDR3 sequence: CASSLLKGTYNEQFF. As DNA, the CDR3 is TGTGCCAGCAGCCTTCTAAAGGGGACCTACAATGAGCAGTTCTTC.

This clone is a singleton in its sample. A junction boundary mismatches the germline segment, possibly from a read error. J is TRBJ1-1 and V is TRBV7-9; 10 nucleotides line up with TRBD1. The germline V gene has CDR1 SEHNR and CDR2 FQNEAQ (reference sequence). The CDR3 loop spans 15 amino acids. Here the CDR3 DNA reads TGTTCCAGCAGCGACAGGGGGCGTTTGAACACTGAAGCTTTCTTT. This translates into CSSSDRGRLNTEAFF.

In this sample, this clone turned up a few times. CDR3 DNA sequence: TGTGCCAGCAGCCAAGGAACTAGGACGTACAATGAGCAGTTCTTC. Translation gives CASSQGTRTYNEQFF. This chain connects TRBV14 to TRBJ2-1, with D possibly TRBD2 on 5 matching bases. The V and J ends lost 1 base and 4 bases respectively, with 11 bases between them. In germline, CDR1 is SGHDN, CDR2 FVKESK. The CDR3 runs to 15 residues.

The rearrangement uses TRBV15 and TRBJ1-1; D is unclear. This CDR3 has 15 residues. V was clipped by 0 bases and J by 4 bases, with 12 bases between them. Germline CDR1 and CDR2: LNHNV and YYDKDF (reference sequence). The CDR3 reads CATSREGIRGTEAFF. The CDR3 nucleotides are TGTGCCACCAGCAGAGAGGGGATTCGGGGCACTGAAGCTTTCTTT. The entire variable domain, with the rest obtained from reference TRBV15 and TRBJ1-1, is as follows: DAMVIQNPRYQVTQFGKPVTLSCSQTLNHNVMYWYQQKSSQAPKLLFHYYDKDFNNEADTPDNFQSRRPNTSFCFLDIRSPGLGDTAMYLCATSREGIRGTEAFFGQGTRLTVV.

This sequence joins TRBV11-3 and TRBJ1-1; a weak D match, TRBD1 (6 bases). CDR1 and CDR2 (germline): SGHNT, YENEEA. CDR3 length equals 17 residues. V shed 2 bases and J shed 2 bases, with 18 bases lying between them. The CDR3 sequence is CASSLRPPGGANTEAFF. The CDR3 nucleotides are TGTGCCAGCAGCTTAAGGCCTCCCGGGGGGGCCAACACTGAAGCTTTCTTT.

The genes are TRBV30 and TRBJ2-7; 9 positions agree with TRBD2. The J segment lost 2 bases and the V segment lost 2 bases, leaving 1 base of the junction unmatched. This CDR3 has 13 amino acids. Germline V gives CDR1 GTSNPN, CDR2 SVGIG (reference sequence). The CDR3 bases are TGTGCCTGGAGTCTAGCGGGAACCTACGAGCAGTACTTC. Protein: CAWSLAGTYEQYF.

The chain is built from TRBV15 and TRBJ2-1; a possible D gene is TRBD1 (7 bases). Germline-derived CDR1 and CDR2 are LNHNV and YYDKDF (reference sequence). The CDR3 runs 16 residues. The V gene lost 3 bases and the J gene lost 3 bases, with 15 bases spanning the gap. The CDR3 region is CATSSTGGTVYNEQFF. The CDR3 bases are TGTGCCACCAGCAGCACAGGAGGGACAGTCTACAATGAGCAGTTCTTC.

The chain has TRBV4-1 and TRBJ1-1, with 10 bases identical to TRBD1. Looked up from germline, CDR1 is MGHRA and CDR2 is YSYEKL. CDR3 length equals 15 residues. J was trimmed by 4 bases and V by 6 bases; bases with no gene match: 8. The CDR3 spells CASSPVGDRGTEAFF. DNA of the CDR3: TGCGCCAGCAGTCCAGTCGGGGACAGGGGCACTGAAGCTTTCTTT.

The genes are TRBV11-3 and TRBJ2-6; 11 bases are a match to TRBD1. With V trimmed by 4 bases and J by 0 bases, 2 bases remained unmatched. Looked up from germline, CDR1 is SGHNT and CDR2 is YENEEA. CDR3 length equals 17 residues. In DNA, the CDR3 is TGTGCCAGCAGCTCCGGGACAGGGGGCTCTGGGGCCAACGTCCTGACTTTC. Protein sequence: CASSSGTGGSGANVLTF.